Reported below is one T cell receptor beta chain. Its antigen is not identified. Some clones are missing from TCRdb's copy, which holds only in-frame ones; the method was immunoSEQ multiplex PCR. Of roughly 100,000 clones detected, more than 75% appear once; the ten largest clones hold around 2%. This sample is drawn from a study of radiotherapy plus CTLA-4 blockade in lung cancer. Study overall: Of all patients, approximately 18% responded objectively and around 31% showed disease control. The study's findings and limits: There was expansion of tumor-derived TCR clones in blood after radiotherapy plus ipilimumab. Early clone dynamics of blood T cells, plus interferon-beta, reportedly predicted response best.

The V and J ends lost 2 bases and 4 bases respectively, with 5 bases between them. The CDR3 runs to 12 residues. Germline CDR1 is MNHEY and CDR2 is SVGAGI. V is TRBV6-5 and J is TRBJ1-2; D is ambiguous. The sequencing used peripheral blood, collected from a patient treated with radiotherapy plus ipilimumab. This clonotype was obtained from a human donor with non-small cell lung cancer that progressed on radiotherapy plus ipilimumab. Some clones in this sample may be carry-over from other donors' samples. For the CDR3, the DNA is TGTGCCAGCAGTTACATCGGCTATGGCTACACCTTC. It yields the protein CASSYIGYGYTF.